The 28 T cell receptor beta chains below come from one sample, sequenced in a study of identical twins. TCRdb recomputed calls from the 5' RACE reads with MiXCR, one row per CDR3 protein. The sample yields more than 650,000 distinct CDR3 sequences, 5.5% to 6.5% seen once. Sequencing was done on a sample of naive T cells sorted from blood. The receptors were sampled from a man aged 18-30 years in good health.

V gene TRBV24-1 combines with J gene TRBJ2-1; no reliable D call. CDR3 length: 14 amino acids. Germline lookup yields CDR1 KGHDR and CDR2 SFDVKD. V lost 5 bases and J lost 4, with 11 bases in between. DNA for the CDR3: TGTGCCACCAGTGGGCGACCCGTTTACAATGAGCAGTTCTTC. Its protein product is CATSGRPVYNEQFF.

This clonotype was picked up many times. This chain joins TRBV20-1 and TRBJ1-2; perhaps TRBD1 as D (6 bases). The CDR3 contains 12 residues. Trimming pared 6 bases from V and 5 bases from J, leaving 13 bases between. In germline, CDR1 is DFQATT, CDR2 SNEGSKA (reference sequence). The CDR3 DNA sequence: TGCAGTGCCCGGAGGGGGGGATATGGCTACACCTTC. This encodes CSARRGGYGYTF.

This clonotype occurred a few times. The genes are TRBV7-6 and TRBJ2-7; the match to TRBD2 covers 7 bases. In germline, CDR1 is SGHVS, CDR2 FNYEAQ. V dropped 3 bases and J dropped 5; count of bases not matched to a gene: 16. This CDR3 contains 17 residues. CDR3: CASSFKPLETSRDEQYF. CDR3 bases: TGTGCCAGCAGCTTTAAACCCCTCGAGACTAGCAGGGACGAGCAGTACTTC.

This clonotype was observed many times. The J gene is TRBJ2-1, the V gene TRBV24-1; TRBD2 agrees at 9 bases. The junction had 8 bases not matched to a gene; V was cut back by 7 bases and J by 8 bases. The CDR3 runs to 14 residues. From germline, CDR1 is KGHDR and CDR2 SFDVKD. CDR3 sequence: CATREASGTHEQFF. The DNA for the CDR3 is TGTGCCACCAGGGAGGCTAGCGGGACCCATGAGCAGTTCTTC.

This clonotype occurred many times. The chain joins TRBV9 to TRBJ1-1; 9 bases fit TRBD1. V lost 0 bases to trimming and J lost 4 bases; unmatched junction nucleotides: 4. There are 15 residues in the CDR3. Germline V gene sequence: CDR1 SGDLS, CDR2 YYNGEE. The CDR3 nucleotides read TGTGCCAGCAGCGTAGCCGGGACAGGGCGCACTGAAGCTTTCTTT. Its protein is CASSVAGTGRTEAFF.

This clonotype was found a few times. The chain couples TRBV15 to TRBJ2-5; the D call may be TRBD1 or TRBD2 (5 bases each). This CDR3 region has 15 residues. Germline CDR1 and CDR2: LNHNV and YYDKDF (reference sequence). Trimming removed 1 base from V and 4 bases from J, with 13 bases in between. CDR3 nucleotide sequence: TGTGCCACCAGCAGAGTCAGTAGTGGGGGAGAGACCCAGTACTTC. This translates into CATSRVSSGGETQYF.

This clonotype was seen many times. The chain employs TRBV6-5 and TRBJ2-1, with unresolved D. The germline CDR1 and CDR2 sequences are MNHEY and SVGAGI. V lost 6 bases, J lost 0 bases, and 3 bases lay in between. The CDR3 sequence is 12 residues long. The CDR3 loop reads CASSDSYNEQFF. CDR3 coding DNA: TGTGCCAGCAGCGACTCCTACAATGAGCAGTTCTTC.

This clonotype was seen ten or more times. The V and J genes are TRBV3-1 and TRBJ2-1, with D hard to call. V gave up 5 bases and J gave up 15 bases, with 14 bases separating them. The CDR3 totals 11 residues. Germline CDR1 reads LGHDT; CDR2 reads YNNKEL (reference sequence). CDR3 sequence (DNA): TGTGCCAGCAGCTCTCCTGGGCCGGCGTTCTTC. Amino acids: CASSSPGPAFF.

The V and J genes are TRBV20-1 and TRBJ2-7, with 10 bases that match TRBD2. V was pared by 3 bases and J by 2 bases, with 7 bases of the junction left unmatched. The CDR3 covers 15 residues. Germline CDR1 and CDR2: DFQATT and SNEGSKA (reference sequence). In DNA form, the CDR3 reads TGCAGTGCTAGGGACCCGGGACTAGCGCCCTACGAGCAGTACTTC. Its translation: CSARDPGLAPYEQYF.

This clonotype occurred many times. The chain couples TRBV7-2 to TRBJ2-3, with D uncertain. With 6 bases removed from V and 2 bases from J, the gap between germline ends came to 9 bases. Germline V gives CDR1 SGHTA, CDR2 FQGNSA. The CDR3 extends over 13 amino acids. The CDR3 is CASRGGITDTQYF. The CDR3 DNA is TGTGCCAGCAGGGGCGGTATCACAGATACGCAGTATTTT.

CDR3 DNA: TGTGCCAGCAGCCCGCAGACTAGCGGCCTCTACGAGCAGTACGTC. This encodes CASSPQTSGLYEQYV. The V call is TRBV7-2, the J call TRBJ2-7, with 9 bases aligning to TRBD2. CDR1 is SGHTA, CDR2 FQGNSA, per germline. The CDR3 contains 15 residues. J was trimmed by 3 bases and V by 5 bases; bases with no gene match: 8.

V usage is TRBV12-3 or TRBV12-4 and J usage is TRBJ1-6, with TRBD1 matching 7 bases. The CDR3 has 14 amino acids. V gave up 5 bases and J gave up 7 bases; unmatched junction bases: 5. The CDR3 coding sequence is TGTGCCAGCAGTCCAGGGGGTTCCAATTCACCCCTCCACTTT. Residues: CASSPGGSNSPLHF.

This clonotype was counted many times. The rearrangement uses TRBV5-1 and TRBJ1-5, with D possibly TRBD1 on 6 matching bases. There are 14 residues in the CDR3. Germline V lookup: CDR1 SGHRS, CDR2 YFSETQ. Trimming stripped 4 bases from V and 3 bases from J, with 11 bases between. In DNA form, the CDR3 reads TGCGCCAGCAGCCCATCAGGGGACAATCAGCCCCAGCATTTT. It encodes CASSPSGDNQPQHF.

This clonotype was detected a few times. The gene calls are TRBV5-1 and TRBJ2-7; the match to TRBD2 covers 12 bases. The trim removed 1 base at V and 1 base at J, leaving 9 bases unmatched. The CDR3 is 18 residues long. CDR1 is SGHRS and CDR2 is YFSETQ in the germline V gene. CDR3 sequence (DNA): TGCGCCAGCAGCTTGCCTACTAGCGGGAGGCTTTATTCCTACGAGCAGTACTTC. Protein: CASSLPTSGRLYSYEQYF.

The chain recombines TRBV27 with TRBJ1-1; D remains unclear. Trimming removed 10 bases from V and 6 bases from J, with 18 bases in between. The CDR3 spans 13 residues. The germline V gene encodes CDR1 MNHEY and CDR2 SMNVEV (reference sequence). CDR3 in DNA: TGTGCCACCCTTTCTATCGGTCTATCTGAAGCTTTCTTT. It is translated as CATLSIGLSEAFF.

The sample holds a few counts of this clonotype. The rearrangement uses TRBV12-3 or TRBV12-4 and TRBJ2-5; tentatively, D is TRBD1 or TRBD2 (5 bases each). V lost 5 bases and J 3 bases, leaving 22 bases between the germline ends. The CDR3 contains 17 residues. The CDR3 spells CASSPLGVAVTKETQYF. In nucleotides, the CDR3 is TGTGCCAGCAGTCCATTAGGGGTGGCAGTGACTAAAGAGACCCAGTACTTC.

This clonotype has a count of ten or more. The chain carries TRBV7-6 and TRBJ2-1, with D tentatively TRBD1 or TRBD2 (5 bases each). This CDR3 is 15 amino acids long. Trimming removed 3 bases from V and 2 bases from J, with 11 bases in between. The germline V gene has CDR1 SGHVS and CDR2 FNYEAQ. In nucleotides, the CDR3 is TGTGCCAGCAGCTTCGGGACGTTACCCTACAATGAGCAGTTCTTC. Translation: CASSFGTLPYNEQFF.

This chain connects TRBV5-1 to TRBJ2-1, with 11 bases fitting TRBD2. This CDR3 comprises 18 residues. CDR1 is SGHRS, CDR2 YFSETQ, per germline. The V segment lost 4 bases and the J segment 5 bases; nucleotides outside the gene matches: 14. The DNA of the CDR3 is TGCGCCAGCAGCCCCGGAACTAGCGGGAGACTTAGGGACAATGAGCAGTTCTTC. Encoded protein: CASSPGTSGRLRDNEQFF.

This clonotype was seen repeatedly, ten times or more. A junction end diverges from the germline sequence, so it may reflect a read error. The CDR3 coding sequence is TGCAGCGTTCAAGAGTTACAATCGAACACTGAAGCTTTCTTT. It codes for CSVQELQSNTEAFF. This chain uses TRBV29-1 with TRBJ1-1; D is uncertain. This CDR3 spans 14 amino acids. Germline values: CDR1 SQVTM, CDR2 ANQGSEA.

The chain combines TRBV29-1 with TRBJ1-2; 8 nucleotides align to TRBD1. The V segment lost 7 bases and the J segment 6 bases; nucleotides outside the gene matches: 7. The CDR3 is 12 residues long. The V gene's germline CDR1 is SQVTM and CDR2 ANQGSEA. DNA for the CDR3: TGCAGCGCCCAAGGACAGGGTGATGGCTACACCTTC. Its translation: CSAQGQGDGYTF. The full variable domain, its missing parts supplied by reference TRBV29-1 and TRBJ1-2, is SAVISQKPSRDICQRGTSLTIQCQVDSQVTMMFWYRQQPGQSLTLIATANQGSEATYESGFVIDKFPISRPNLTFSTLTVSNMSPEDSSIYLCSAQGQGDGYTFGSGTRLTVV.

This clonotype occurred a few times. V and J are TRBV20-1 and TRBJ2-1, with 13 bases aligning to TRBD2. CDR3 length equals 15 residues. The germline V gene encodes CDR1 DFQATT and CDR2 SNEGSKA (reference sequence). V was pared by 1 base and J by 8 bases, with 5 bases of the junction left unmatched. In DNA form, the CDR3 reads TGCAGTGCTAGAGGGACTAGCGGGAGAAGTTATGAGCAGTTCTTC. It encodes CSARGTSGRSYEQFF.

This clonotype has a count of ten or more. J is TRBJ1-3 and V is TRBV10-3, with 8 bases matching TRBD1. Germline CDR1 reads ENHRY; CDR2 reads SYGVKD. Trimming took 7 bases from V and 2 from J; bases not matched to a gene: 4. The CDR3 covers 14 residues. Here the CDR3 DNA reads TGTGCCATCACCCGGGACAGGACTGGAAACACCATATATTTT. Translating it yields CAITRDRTGNTIYF.

This chain uses TRBV30 with TRBJ2-1; tentative D call: TRBD2 (6 bases). The CDR3 length is 14 residues. V gave up 2 bases and J gave up 2 bases, with 10 bases separating them. Germline loops: CDR1 GTSNPN, CDR2 SVGIG (reference sequence). In DNA form, the CDR3 reads TGTGCCTGGAGTCCTAGCGACCCCTACAATGAGCAGTTCTTC. The encoded protein is CAWSPSDPYNEQFF.

This clonotype was counted between two and nine times. V is TRBV11-2 and J is TRBJ1-5; D gene ambiguous. The CDR3 contains 16 residues. Germline V gives CDR1 SGHAT, CDR2 FQNNGV. The V gene lost 5 bases and the J gene lost 4 bases, with 18 bases spanning the gap. DNA of the CDR3: TGTGCCAGCAGCCCCCCCGTAAGGACGGTGAATCAGCCCCAGCATTTT. It encodes CASSPPVRTVNQPQHF.

This clonotype was observed at least ten times. The chain has TRBV20-1 and TRBJ2-5, with D perhaps matching TRBD2 (5 bases). The CDR3 covers 13 residues. V lost 4 bases and J 1 base, leaving 10 bases between the germline ends. CDR1 is DFQATT and CDR2 is SNEGSKA in the germline V gene (reference sequence). The chain's CDR3 is CSATGRGQETQYF. As DNA, the CDR3 is TGCAGTGCTACGGGCCGGGGCCAAGAGACCCAGTACTTC.

This clonotype has more than one count but fewer than ten. The chain links TRBV7-8 to TRBJ2-1; 10 bases are a match to TRBD2. The germline V gene encodes CDR1 SGHVS and CDR2 FQNEAQ. V lost 5 bases and J lost 6; bases outside the gene matches: 7. The CDR3 is 15 residues long. As DNA, the CDR3 is TGTGCCAGCAGCCCGCTAGCGGGAGCTTCCAATGAGCAGTTCTTC. Residues: CASSPLAGASNEQFF. Combining the CDR3 with reference TRBV7-8 and TRBJ2-1 gives the whole variable domain GAGVSQSPRYKVAKRGQDVALRCDPISGHVSLFWYQQALGQGPEFLTYFQNEAQLDKSGLPSDRFFAERPEGSVSTLKIQRTQQEDSAVYLCASSPLAGASNEQFFGPGTRLTVL.

This clonotype was seen a few times. V and J are TRBV6-5 and TRBJ1-6, with 11 bases identical to TRBD1. The CDR3 extends over 16 amino acids. The V gene end was trimmed by 3 bases and the J gene end by 9 bases; junction bases not matched to a gene: 7. Germline V gene sequence: CDR1 MNHEY, CDR2 SVGAGI. The chain's CDR3 is CASSYSRGTGGSPLHF. The CDR3 DNA sequence: TGTGCCAGCAGTTATTCCCGCGGGACAGGGGGTTCACCCCTCCACTTT.

The count of this clonotype is one. The conserved final phenylalanine or tryptophan is absent from the CDR3, which likely points to a read error. The genes are TRBV4-3 and TRBJ2-6; 11 nucleotides align to TRBD2. CDR1 is LGHNA, CDR2 YSLEER, per germline. The V and J ends lost 0 bases and 9 bases, in that order; junction bases with no gene match: 7. The CDR3 extends over 17 amino acids. CDR3 region: CASSQDFSGREGNVLTS. CDR3 DNA: TGCGCCAGCAGCCAAGATTTTAGCGGGAGGGAAGGCAACGTCCTGACTTCC.